Shown below are 16 T cell receptor beta chains from a single sample sequenced in a study of regulatory T cells in long-lasting Graves disease. With iRepertoire HTBI primers and Arm-PCR of CDR3 regions, TCR beta libraries were built. TCRdb reprocessed the multiplex PCR reads via MiXCR and lists one record per CDR3 protein. This sample yields about 430,000 distinct CDR3 sequences, of which about 15% are seen a single time; roughly 8% belongs to the top ten. As for time point: newly diagnosed GD, antithyroid drugs for less than 3 months. The TCR library was prepared using RNA isolated from PBMCs. These same records also appear under a second study, on T cells in Graves' hyperthyroidism and ophthalmopathy.

The sample in question was peripheral blood mononuclear cells (PBMCs), obtained at new diagnosis, from a patient treated with antithyroid drugs. Receptors were obtained from a woman in her 40s with Graves disease.

This clonotype was found many times. This chain links TRBV28 with TRBJ2-1; D remains ambiguous. Deletions cut 6 bases from V and 8 bases from J, with 8 bases between. Per germline, CDR1 MDHEN and CDR2 SYDVKM. CDR3 length: 11 residues. The CDR3: CASSYRDEQFF. The CDR3 DNA sequence: TGTGCCAGCAGCTACCGGGATGAGCAGTTCTTC.

This clonotype appeared many times. The chain employs TRBV27 and TRBJ2-1; TRBD2 might be the D (6 bases). Between the trimmed V and J ends, which lost 2 bases and 3 bases, there was a span of 14 bases. The CDR3 covers 16 residues. Germline CDR1 is MNHEY and CDR2 is SMNVEV (reference sequence). The CDR3 nucleotides read TGTGCCAGCAGTTTAATTAGCGGAAAACTCTACAATGAGCAGTTCTTC. Translating gives CASSLISGKLYNEQFF.

The rearrangement joins TRBV3-1 to TRBJ2-1; D is possibly TRBD1 (5 bases). Trimming removed 3 bases at V and 10 bases at J, with 10 bases between. The CDR3 is 12 amino acids. CDR1 LGHDT and CDR2 YNNKEL come from the germline V gene (reference sequence). CDR3 protein: CASSHGAHEQFF. The CDR3 DNA reads as TGTGCCAGCAGCCATGGGGCCCACGAGCAGTTCTTC.

V usage is TRBV10-3 and J usage is TRBJ2-2, with D tentatively TRBD2 (5 bases). Deletions cut 0 bases from V and 0 bases from J, with 8 bases between. This CDR3 spans 16 amino acids. Germline assignment: CDR1 ENHRY and CDR2 SYGVKD. The CDR3 region has the DNA TGTGCCATCAGTGAGTCGTATAGCGCGAACACCGGGGAGCTGTTTTTT. Amino acids: CAISESYSANTGELFF.

This clonotype was counted at least ten times. The CDR3 region has the DNA TGTGCCAGCAGCCAAGCACAGGGTTCCGAGCAGTACTTC. This codes for CASSQAQGSEQYF. The V gene is TRBV7-9, the J gene TRBJ2-7; the D gene is possibly TRBD1 (6 bases). The germline CDR1 and CDR2 sequences are SEHNR and FQNEAQ (reference sequence). Trimming took off 5 bases at V and 6 bases at J, with 14 bases between the two ends. CDR3 size: 13 residues.

This clonotype was detected only once. This chain joins TRBV5-5 and TRBJ2-3, with D possibly being TRBD2 (6 bases). The CDR3 totals 15 residues. V was clipped by 4 bases and J by 7 bases, with 19 bases between them. CDR1 and CDR2 from the germline V gene are SGHKS and YYEKEE (reference sequence). The CDR3 DNA reads TGTGCCAGCAGCCCTTATAGGGCGGGGATAAATACGCAGTATTTT. This codes for CASSPYRAGINTQYF. Combining the CDR3 with reference TRBV5-5 and TRBJ2-3 gives the whole variable domain DAGVTQSPTHLIKTRGQQVTLRCSPISGHKSVSWYQQVLGQGPQFIFQYYEKEERGRGNFPDRFSARQFPNYSSELNVNALLLGDSALYLCASSPYRAGINTQYFGPGTRLTVL.

The chain couples TRBV9 to TRBJ2-1, with TRBD2 identical over 10 bases. The V gene's germline CDR1 is SGDLS and CDR2 YYNGEE. The length of the CDR3 is 15 residues. The V gene end was trimmed by 0 bases and the J gene end by 9 bases; junction bases not matched to a gene: 6. CDR3: CASSVDLAGGSEQFF. The CDR3 region has the DNA TGTGCCAGCAGCGTAGATTTAGCGGGAGGTAGTGAGCAGTTCTTC.

In its sample, this clonotype was seen many times. This chain connects TRBV12-3 or TRBV12-4 to TRBJ1-1; D ambiguous. CDR3 length: 14 residues. V gave up 1 base and J gave up 4 bases, with 10 bases separating them. The CDR3 sequence is CASSLVGSATEAFF. CDR3 nucleotides: TGTGCCAGCAGTTTAGTAGGGTCAGCCACTGAAGCTTTCTTT.

The table lists this clonotype with many counts. CDR3 sequence reads: CASSLAGFSSYNEQFF. For the CDR3, the DNA is TGTGCCAGCAGTTTAGCAGGGTTCAGCTCCTACAATGAGCAGTTCTTC. The chain combines TRBV12-3 or TRBV12-4 with TRBJ2-1; no reliable D call. The length of the CDR3 is 16 residues. V gave up 0 bases and J gave up 0 bases, with 9 bases separating them.

The rearrangement links TRBV3-1 to TRBJ1-5; possible D gene TRBD1, 5 bases. The CDR3 extends over 13 amino acids. Trimming took 4 bases from V and 7 from J, leaving 11 bases between them. Germline V gene data show CDR1 as LGHDT and CDR2 as YNNKEL (reference sequence). The CDR3 DNA reads TGTGCCAGCAGCCCCGACAGTAGACAGCCCCAGCATTTT. This sequence encodes CASSPDSRQPQHF.

V is TRBV11-2 and J is TRBJ2-1, with TRBD2 identical over 11 bases. CDR3 length: 16 residues. Looked up from germline, CDR1 is SGHAT and CDR2 is FQNNGV. With 1 base clipped from V and 7 bases from J, the junction kept 6 bases outside the gene matches. The CDR3 reads CASSLAQGLAANEQFF. DNA for the CDR3: TGTGCCAGCAGCTTAGCCCAGGGACTAGCGGCGAATGAGCAGTTCTTC.

Many counts were recorded for this clonotype. J is TRBJ2-1 and V is TRBV12-3 or TRBV12-4; 8 nucleotides agree with TRBD1. This CDR3 is 15 amino acids long. After removal of 5 bases from V and 4 bases from J, the junction contained 7 bases not matched to a gene. The chain's CDR3 is CASSLRGRGYNEQFF. As DNA, the CDR3 is TGTGCCAGCAGTCTCAGGGGGCGTGGGTACAATGAGCAGTTCTTC.

This clonotype came up many times. This chain connects TRBV3-1 to TRBJ1-5; TRBD1 agrees at 7 bases. V lost 9 bases and J lost 4; bases outside the gene matches: 6. This CDR3 spans 13 amino acids. The germline V gene has CDR1 LGHDT and CDR2 YNNKEL (reference sequence). The CDR3 loop is CASSRDRNQPQHF. Written as DNA, the CDR3 is TGTGCCAGTAGTAGGGACAGAAATCAGCCCCAGCATTTT. The full variable domain, in which reference TRBV3-1 and TRBJ1-5 provide the parts outside the CDR3, is DTAVSQTPKYLVTQMGNDKSIKCEQNLGHDTMYWYKQDSKKFLKIMFSYNNKELIINETVPNRFSPKSPDKAHLNLHINSLELGDSAVYFCASSRDRNQPQHFGDGTRLSIL.

In DNA form, the CDR3 reads TGTGCCAGCAGTCACCTAGGACTAGCGGACTACAATGAGCAGTTCTTC. Protein: CASSHLGLADYNEQFF. The chain recombines TRBV28 with TRBJ2-1; 10 bases are a match to TRBD2. The CDR3 sequence is 16 residues long. The junction had 7 bases not matched to a gene; V was cut back by 5 bases and J by 3 bases. CDR1 is MDHEN and CDR2 is SYDVKM in the germline V gene.

This clonotype was recorded many times. The genes are TRBV28 and TRBJ2-2, with D perhaps given as TRBD1 or TRBD2 (5 bases each). With 7 bases removed from V and 3 bases from J, the gap between germline ends came to 24 bases. The V gene's germline CDR1 is MDHEN and CDR2 SYDVKM. The CDR3 covers 18 residues. The DNA of the CDR3 is TGTGCCAGCACCCCGGTGGGACGAACCCTTTTTTACACCGGGGAGCTGTTTTTT. This encodes CASTPVGRTLFYTGELFF.

This clonotype was found a few times. CDR3 DNA: TGTGCCAGCAGCTTCGCGGGAGAAAACGGGGTGTTCTTC. Translated: CASSFAGENGVFF. This chain connects TRBV7-4 to TRBJ2-1; the match to TRBD2 covers 7 bases. Per germline, CDR1 SGHVT and CDR2 SQSDAQ. The CDR3 extends over 13 amino acids. Germline trimming cut 3 bases from V and 15 bases from J; bases unmatched to any gene: 11. The full variable domain, in which reference TRBV7-4 and TRBJ2-1 provide the parts outside the CDR3, is GAGVSQSPRYKVAKRGRDVALRCDSISGHVTLYWYRQTLGQGSEVLTYSQSDAQRDKSGRPSGRFSAERPERSVSTLKIQRTEQGDSAVYLCASSFAGENGVFFGPGTRLTVL.